This T cell receptor beta chain emerged from a study of blood T cells in healthy people across ages. There were at least 5.5 micrograms of total RNA extracted from every sample. Overall study findings and caveats: Age showed a roughly linear inverse relationship with TCR beta diversity per million T cells.

A second PCR, run for about 7 to 11 cycles, used a sample-barcoded 5' primer plus a J-beta primer mix. Sequencing recovered at least 2.5 million CDR3-containing paired-end reads from each sample. TCRdb passed the 5' RACE reads through MiXCR, listing each CDR3 protein once. The sample lists 980,000 or so distinct CDR3 sequences, around 46% occurring once. CDR1 MNHEY and CDR2 SVGAGI come from the germline V gene. This CDR3 region has 13 residues. V lost 6 bases to trimming and J lost 3 bases, with 12 bases between them. Points on this clonotype: Its target is not known.

This receptor was obtained from a man younger than 40 in good health. V gene TRBV6-5 combines with J gene TRBJ2-7; no reliable D call. The sequenced sample was blood. In DNA form, the CDR3 reads TGTGCCAGCAGACCGGACGGCTTCTACGAGCAGTACTTC. Amino acids: CASRPDGFYEQYF.